A single sample gave rise to the 9 T cell receptor beta chains below, sequenced in a study of T cell responses to AZD1222 COVID-19 vaccine. Sequenced by immunoSEQ multiplex PCR; TCRdb stores in-frame clones only, minus some. The repertoire includes 50,000 to 60,000 clones, approximately 80% of them detected once, and around 5% sits in the top ten. The specimen comprised peripheral blood, sampled 28 days after the second AZD1222 dose. Receptors were obtained from an adult who received the AZD1222 COVID-19 vaccine.

This clone rates as medium-sized. The V call is TRBV7-9, the J call TRBJ1-2, with D unclear. Germline CDR1 and CDR2: SEHNR and FQNEAQ (reference sequence). CDR3 length: 13 amino acids. Trimming pared 1 base from V and 4 bases from J, leaving 7 bases between. CDR3 sequence: CASSLGEVYGYTF. The CDR3 DNA reads as TGTGCCAGCAGCTTAGGAGAGGTCTATGGCTACACCTTC.

The chain joins TRBV21-1 to TRBJ1-5; the table's D gene call, TRBD1, was not cross checked with the DNA. TRBV21-1 is a pseudogene locus. This CDR3 comprises 16 residues. CDR3 sequence (DNA): TGTGCCAGCAGCAATGGGGACATTCATAGCAATCAGCCCCAGCATTTT. Protein product: CASSNGDIHSNQPQHF.

This clone was counted a few times. The chain is built from TRBV7-2 and TRBJ2-7; D is unresolved. V lost 4 bases and J lost 7, with 14 bases in between. The germline V gene has CDR1 SGHTA and CDR2 FQGNSA. The CDR3 is 13 residues long. In DNA form, the CDR3 reads TGTGCCAGCAGCTCCGACGGTTCTCAGGAGCAGTACGTC. Translating it yields CASSSDGSQEQYV.

CDR3 nucleotide sequence: TGTGCCATCACCGGGGAGGGTTTGTATGGCTACACCTTC. Its translation: CAITGEGLYGYTF. The gene calls are TRBV10-3 and TRBJ1-2; D gene uncertain. Germline V gene data show CDR1 as ENHRY and CDR2 as SYGVKD. CDR3 size: 13 residues. V was cut by 7 bases and J by 5 bases, with 14 bases left in between.

The DNA for the CDR3 is TGTGCCAGCAGTGAATACAGGGGGCCTCAGCCCCAGCATTTT. It yields the protein CASSEYRGPQPQHF. The J gene is TRBJ1-5, the V gene TRBV6-1; 9 positions agree with TRBD1. The CDR3 has 14 amino acids. In germline, CDR1 is MNHNS, CDR2 SASEGT. The trim removed 2 bases at V and 6 bases at J, leaving 2 bases unmatched.

The rearrangement links TRBV2 to TRBJ2-2; D ambiguous. The germline CDR1 and CDR2 sequences are SNHLY and FYNNEI. CDR3 length equals 14 residues. Trimming left V 4 bases short and J 0 bases short, with 6 bases between. CDR3 loop: CASSVASNTGELFF. The CDR3 coding sequence is TGTGCCAGCAGTGTAGCATCGAACACCGGGGAGCTGTTTTTT.

This clone came up once. This chain joins TRBV5-4 and TRBJ2-6; no clear D gene. Germline V lookup: CDR1 SGHNT, CDR2 YYREEE (reference sequence). CDR3 size: 15 residues. V lost 0 bases to trimming and J lost 4 bases, with 8 bases between them. CDR3 DNA: TGTGCCAGCAGCTTGGGAGGTGGGGGGGCCAACGTCCTGACTTTC. Translation gives CASSLGGGGANVLTF.

Remarks on this clone: Within the sample, other DNA sequences also encode this same CDR3. CDR3 loop: CASSLGQNQPQHF. The CDR3 bases are TGCGCCAGCAGCTTGGGGCAGAACCAGCCCCAGCATTTT. The V call is TRBV5-1, the J call TRBJ1-5, with unresolved D. V lost 0 bases and J 7 bases, leaving 8 bases between the germline ends. CDR3 length: 13 residues. Germline CDR1 reads SGHRS; CDR2 reads YFSETQ.

V and J are TRBV6-5 and TRBJ2-4; 10 bases are a match to TRBD1. CDR3 size: 13 residues. V trimming: 7 bases; J trimming: 8 bases; junction bases outside the gene matches: 5. The germline V gene has CDR1 MNHEY and CDR2 SVGAGI. The CDR3 nucleotides are TGTGCCAGCACCCGGACAGGGGGTTACATTCAGTACTTC. Its translation: CASTRTGGYIQYF.